This T cell receptor (beta chain) was found in a study of cytomegalovirus exposure and HLA in healthy donors. The wider study: For the approximately 410 genotyped donors, approximately 82% fell within the Caucasian-associated ancestry cluster.

V lost 2 bases to trimming and J lost 4 bases; unmatched junction nucleotides: 2. The CDR3 is made up of 14 amino acids. CDR1 is SGHAT and CDR2 is FQNNGV in the germline V gene. Study-level points and caveats: In a later analysis, HLA-associated TCR beta chains were more clonally expanded than equally common others.

Vbeta (60) and Jbeta (13) primers were used in the PCR. TCRdb's copy holds only in-frame clones and misses some; the assay was immunoSEQ multiplex PCR. The table shows roughly 98,000 clones, with 62% occurring only once. Regarding this clone: Its antigen is unknown.

The sample comprised PBMCs. The rearrangement joins TRBV11-2 to TRBJ2-3, with 8 positions matching TRBD1. The sequence came from a woman aged 30 to 39 in good health and CMV-seropositive. CDR3 bases: TGTGCCAGCAGCTTATTACAGGGGGCAGATACGCAGTATTTT. Protein product: CASSLLQGADTQYF.